These 10 T cell receptor beta chains were all obtained from the same sample, sequenced in a study of T cells after yellow fever vaccination. TCRdb independently ran MiXCR on the 5' RACE reads; one entry per CDR3 protein. The sample shows some 150,000 distinct CDR3 sequences, under 8% of them seen only once. The source material was CD4+ T cells sorted from PBMCs, sampled 10 days after the yellow fever booster vaccination. The receptors were sampled from a man aged 25 to 40 who received the YFV17D yellow fever vaccine.

In this sample, this clonotype turned up many times. V is TRBV12-3 or TRBV12-4 and J is TRBJ2-1; TRBD2 matches at 13 bases. After removal of 6 bases from V and 8 bases from J, the junction contained 10 bases not matched to a gene. The CDR3 loop spans 16 amino acids. CDR3 amino acids: CASSREGLAGLHEQFF. The CDR3 coding sequence is TGTGCCAGCAGCCGGGAGGGACTAGCGGGACTCCATGAGCAGTTCTTC.

The table lists this clonotype with many counts. The rearrangement joins TRBV27 to TRBJ2-7; 10 nucleotides agree with TRBD2. Germline assignment: CDR1 MNHEY and CDR2 SMNVEV (reference sequence). The CDR3 is 15 amino acids. V lost 2 bases and J lost 7; bases outside the gene matches: 8. The CDR3 loop reads CASSLRAGGAGEQYF. CDR3 nucleotide sequence: TGTGCCAGCAGTTTACGAGCGGGAGGGGCAGGGGAGCAGTACTTC.

This clonotype was seen ten or more times. The chain joins TRBV6-5 to TRBJ2-5; 7 bases match TRBD1. With V trimmed by 3 bases and J by 3 bases, 4 bases remained unmatched. Germline V gives CDR1 MNHEY, CDR2 SVGAGI. The CDR3 loop spans 14 amino acids. Here the CDR3 reads CASSYRGQKETQYF. The CDR3 nucleotides are TGTGCCAGCAGTTATAGGGGACAGAAAGAGACCCAGTACTTC.

In this sample, this clonotype turned up a few times. The J gene is TRBJ1-2, the V gene TRBV20-1; D possibly corresponds to TRBD1 (5 bases). This CDR3 is built from 15 residues. V shed 4 bases and J shed 7 bases, with 22 bases lying between them. Germline CDR1 is DFQATT and CDR2 is SNEGSKA (reference sequence). CDR3 sequence reads: CSANNRDGTWGGYTF. CDR3 DNA sequence: TGCAGTGCTAACAACCGGGACGGGACCTGGGGTGGCTACACCTTC.

This clonotype was seen ten or more times. This chain links TRBV20-1 with TRBJ2-7, with D uncertain. The CDR3 has 12 residues. CDR1 and CDR2 from the germline V gene are DFQATT and SNEGSKA (reference sequence). V lost 1 base to trimming and J lost 2 bases, with 6 bases between them. The chain's CDR3 is CSARAGPYEQYF. DNA of the CDR3: TGCAGTGCTAGAGCAGGACCCTACGAGCAGTACTTC.

This clonotype has at least ten counts. J is TRBJ2-7 and V is TRBV7-2; 13 bases agree with TRBD2. Germline CDR1 is SGHTA and CDR2 is FQGNSA. This CDR3 comprises 15 residues. Losses at the gene ends were 6 bases for V and 6 bases for J; bases not matched to a gene: 8. CDR3 nucleotide sequence: TGTGCCAGCAGGCCGACTAGCGGGAGGCTCCTCGAGCAGTACTTC. Its translation: CASRPTSGRLLEQYF.

This clonotype was observed many times. The chain couples TRBV7-9 to TRBJ2-3; D may be TRBD1 (5 bases). This CDR3 is built from 16 residues. The V and J ends lost 6 bases and 0 bases respectively, with 16 bases between them. The V gene's germline CDR1 is SEHNR and CDR2 FQNEAQ (reference sequence). CDR3 nucleotide sequence: TGTGCCAGCAGGGGGCTTGAGGCCTCTAGCACAGATACGCAGTATTTT. It encodes CASRGLEASSTDTQYF. Based on the CDR3 plus reference TRBV7-9 and TRBJ2-3, the full variable domain is DTGVSQNPRHKITKRGQNVTFRCDPISEHNRLYWYRQTLGQGPEFLTYFQNEAQLEKSRLLSDRFSAERPKGSFSTLEIQRTEQGDSAMYLCASRGLEASSTDTQYFGPGTRLTVL.

This clonotype was counted many times. V usage is TRBV6-5 and J usage is TRBJ2-2; no definite D call. The germline CDR1 and CDR2 sequences are MNHEY and SVGAGI. The CDR3 has 14 amino acids. Trimming took off 4 bases at V and 6 bases at J, with 12 bases between the two ends. CDR3 DNA sequence: TGTGCCAGCAGTTTGGTTCAGGCCGCCGGGGAGCTGTTTTTT. Amino acid sequence: CASSLVQAAGELFF.

This clonotype was detected ten times or more. This chain uses TRBV5-1 with TRBJ1-1; D perhaps matches TRBD1 (5 bases). This CDR3 spans 15 amino acids. Trimming took off 4 bases at V and 3 bases at J, with 16 bases between the two ends. CDR1 SGHRS and CDR2 YFSETQ come from the germline V gene. The CDR3 DNA reads TGCGCCAGCAGCAGGACGGGCCGGGGGGACACTGAAGCTTTCTTT. This translates into CASSRTGRGDTEAFF.

In its sample, this clonotype was seen many times. The chain has TRBV20-1 and TRBJ2-1, with D unclear. CDR3 length equals 16 residues. With 0 bases removed from V and 0 bases from J, the gap between germline ends came to 12 bases. Germline CDR1 is DFQATT and CDR2 is SNEGSKA (reference sequence). CDR3 amino acids: CSARDPSHSSYNEQFF. CDR3 in DNA: TGCAGTGCTAGAGACCCCAGCCATAGCTCCTACAATGAGCAGTTCTTC.